This T cell receptor beta chain was obtained from a study of T cell responses to AZD1222 COVID-19 vaccine. The CDR3 has 16 amino acids. The germline V gene has CDR1 MNHEY and CDR2 SMNVEV (reference sequence). Trimming stripped 3 bases from V and 5 bases from J, with 16 bases between. Regarding this clone: The antigen is unknown.

Pooled in the analysis were second doses at about 4 or about 12 weeks. Findings of the study overall: The donors showed a predominance of white British ancestry and of females, with possible underestimation of clonal diversity. Baseline seropositivity characterized only 5 or 6 AZD1222 recipients.

TCRdb's copy holds only in-frame clones and misses some; the assay was immunoSEQ multiplex PCR. Among more than 60,000 clones listed, 80% to 90% were seen once. The receptor comes from an adult who received the AZD1222 COVID-19 vaccine. The rearrangement joins TRBV27 to TRBJ2-2; possible D gene TRBD1, 6 bases. Here the sequenced sample was peripheral blood, taken 28 days after the second AZD1222 dose. CDR3 in amino acids: CASSFSPGVSTGELFF. The CDR3 DNA is TGTGCCAGCAGTTTCTCCCCAGGGGTTTCTACCGGGGAGCTGTTTTTT.